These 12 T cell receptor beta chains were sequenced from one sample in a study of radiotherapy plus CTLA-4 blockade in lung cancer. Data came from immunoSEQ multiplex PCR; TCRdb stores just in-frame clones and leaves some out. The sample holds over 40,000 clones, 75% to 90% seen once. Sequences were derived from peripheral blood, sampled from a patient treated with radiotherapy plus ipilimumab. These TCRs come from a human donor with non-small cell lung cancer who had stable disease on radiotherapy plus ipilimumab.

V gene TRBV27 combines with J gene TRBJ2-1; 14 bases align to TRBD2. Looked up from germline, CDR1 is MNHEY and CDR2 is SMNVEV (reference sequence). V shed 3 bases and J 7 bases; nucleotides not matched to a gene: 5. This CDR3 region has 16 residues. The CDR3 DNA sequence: TGTGCCAGCAGTTTGGGGACTAGCGGGAGAGCGAATGAGCAGTTCTTC. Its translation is CASSLGTSGRANEQFF.

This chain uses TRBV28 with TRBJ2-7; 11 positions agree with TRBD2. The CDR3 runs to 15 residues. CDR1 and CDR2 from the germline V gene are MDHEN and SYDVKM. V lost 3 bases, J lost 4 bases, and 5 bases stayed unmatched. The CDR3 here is CASSFALAGGYEQYF. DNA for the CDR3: TGTGCCAGCAGTTTCGCCCTAGCGGGAGGATACGAGCAGTACTTC.

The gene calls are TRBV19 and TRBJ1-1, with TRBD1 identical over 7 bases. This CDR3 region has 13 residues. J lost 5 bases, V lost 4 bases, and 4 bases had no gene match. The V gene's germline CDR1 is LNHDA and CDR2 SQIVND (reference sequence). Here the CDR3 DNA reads TGTGCCAGTAGTACCGACAGGGCGACTGAAGCTTTCTTT. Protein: CASSTDRATEAFF.

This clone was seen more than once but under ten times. The chain's CDR3 is CASSVEDRGGYNEQFF. The CDR3 bases are TGTGCCAGCAGCGTAGAAGACAGGGGGGGGTACAATGAGCAGTTCTTC. V is TRBV9 and J is TRBJ2-1; 9 bases are shared with TRBD1. V dropped 0 bases and J dropped 4; count of bases not matched to a gene: 5. Germline V gene lookup returns CDR1 SGDLS and CDR2 YYNGEE. This CDR3 is 16 amino acids long.

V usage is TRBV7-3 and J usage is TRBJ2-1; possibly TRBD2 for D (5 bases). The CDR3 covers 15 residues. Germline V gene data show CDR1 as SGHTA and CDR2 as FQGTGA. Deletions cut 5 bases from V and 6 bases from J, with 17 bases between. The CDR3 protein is CASSTTRTGVNEQFF. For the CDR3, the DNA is TGTGCCAGCAGCACCACTAGGACCGGAGTCAATGAGCAGTTCTTC.

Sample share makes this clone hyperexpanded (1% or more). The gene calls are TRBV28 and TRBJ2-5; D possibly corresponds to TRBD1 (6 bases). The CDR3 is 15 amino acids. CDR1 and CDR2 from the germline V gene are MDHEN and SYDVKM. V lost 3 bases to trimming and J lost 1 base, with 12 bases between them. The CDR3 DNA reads TGTGCCAGCAGTTTCTCGGGACACATCCAAGAGACCCAGTACTTC. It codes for CASSFSGHIQETQYF.

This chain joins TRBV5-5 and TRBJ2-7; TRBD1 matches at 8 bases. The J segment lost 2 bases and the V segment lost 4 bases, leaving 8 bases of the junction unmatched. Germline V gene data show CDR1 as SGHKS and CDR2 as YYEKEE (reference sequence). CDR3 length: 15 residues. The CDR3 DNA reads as TGTGCCAGCAGCCACACCGGGACAGGTACCTACGAGCAGTACTTC. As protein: CASSHTGTGTYEQYF.

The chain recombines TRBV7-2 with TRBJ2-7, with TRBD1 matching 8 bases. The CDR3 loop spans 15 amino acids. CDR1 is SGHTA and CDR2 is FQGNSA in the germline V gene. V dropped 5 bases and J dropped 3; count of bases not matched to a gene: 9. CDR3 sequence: CASSGRGTGIYEQYF. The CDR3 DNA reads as TGTGCCAGCAGCGGCCGCGGGACAGGAATCTACGAGCAGTACTTC.

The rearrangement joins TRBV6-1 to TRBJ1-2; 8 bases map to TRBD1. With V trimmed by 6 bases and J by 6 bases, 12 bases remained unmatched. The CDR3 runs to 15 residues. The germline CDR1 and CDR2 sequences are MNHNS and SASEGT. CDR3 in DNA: TGTGCCAGCAGCAGTCAGCCGACAGGGGTGGATGGCTACACCTTC. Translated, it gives CASSSQPTGVDGYTF.

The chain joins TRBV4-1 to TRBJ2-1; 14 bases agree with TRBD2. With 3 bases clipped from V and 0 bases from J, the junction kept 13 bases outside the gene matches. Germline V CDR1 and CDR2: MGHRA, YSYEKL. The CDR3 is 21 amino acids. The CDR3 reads CASSHGLTGTSGSSSYNEQFF. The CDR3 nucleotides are TGCGCCAGCAGCCATGGACTTACCGGGACTAGCGGGAGTTCCTCCTACAATGAGCAGTTCTTC.

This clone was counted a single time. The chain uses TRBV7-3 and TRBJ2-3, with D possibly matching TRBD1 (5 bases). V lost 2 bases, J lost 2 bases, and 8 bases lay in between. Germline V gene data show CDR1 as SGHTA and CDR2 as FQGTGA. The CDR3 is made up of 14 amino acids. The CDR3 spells CASSLGAATDTQYF. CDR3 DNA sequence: TGTGCCAGCAGCTTAGGGGCGGCCACAGATACGCAGTATTTT.

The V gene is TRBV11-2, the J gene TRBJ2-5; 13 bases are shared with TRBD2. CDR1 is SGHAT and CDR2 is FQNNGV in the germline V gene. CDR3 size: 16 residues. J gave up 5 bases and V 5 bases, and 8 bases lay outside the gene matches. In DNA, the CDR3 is TGTGCCAGCAGCCCCGGACTAGCGGGAGCAGGGGAGACCCAGTACTTC. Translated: CASSPGLAGAGETQYF.